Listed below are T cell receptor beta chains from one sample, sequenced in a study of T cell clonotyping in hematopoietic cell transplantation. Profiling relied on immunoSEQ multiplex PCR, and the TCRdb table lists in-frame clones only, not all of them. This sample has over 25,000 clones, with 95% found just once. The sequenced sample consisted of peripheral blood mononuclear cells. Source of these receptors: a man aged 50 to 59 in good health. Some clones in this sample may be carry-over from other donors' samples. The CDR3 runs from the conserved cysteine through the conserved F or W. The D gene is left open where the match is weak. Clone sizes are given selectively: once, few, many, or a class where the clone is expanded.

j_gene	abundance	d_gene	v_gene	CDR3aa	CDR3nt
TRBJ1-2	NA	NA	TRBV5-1	CASSLAAGSGFGYTF	TGCGCCAGCAGCTTGGCCGCTGGATCGGGTTTTGGCTACACCTTC
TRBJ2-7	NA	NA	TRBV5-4	CASSLWSGTDEQYF	TGTGCCAGCAGCCTCTGGTCAGGAACCGACGAGCAGTACTTC
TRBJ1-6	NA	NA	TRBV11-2	CASSPPASSPLHF	TGTGCCAGCAGCCCGCCAGCTAGTTCACCCCTCCACTTT
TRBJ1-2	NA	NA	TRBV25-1	CASSESLGPYGYTF	TGTGCCAGCAGTGAATCTCTAGGTCCTTATGGCTACACCTTC
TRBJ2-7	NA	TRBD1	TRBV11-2	CASSSDREDEQYF	TGTGCCAGCAGCTCAGACAGGGAAGACGAGCAGTACTTC
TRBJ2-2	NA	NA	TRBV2	CASKKDPLDTGELFF	TGTGCCAGCAAGAAGGATCCCCTTGACACCGGGGAGCTGTTTTTT
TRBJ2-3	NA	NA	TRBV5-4	CASSSDLYTDTQYF	TGTGCCAGCAGCTCGGACCTATACACAGATACGCAGTATTTT
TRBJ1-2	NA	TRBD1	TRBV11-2	CASSPITGGHGYTF	TGTGCCAGCAGCCCCATTACAGGGGGACATGGCTACACCTTC
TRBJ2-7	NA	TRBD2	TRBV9	CASSVGGPGLSGSEQYF	TGTGCCAGCAGCGTAGGGGGACCGGGACTAAGCGGCTCCGAGCAGTACTTC
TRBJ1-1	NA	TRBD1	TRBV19	CASSRQGRNTEAFF	TGTGCCAGTAGTCGACAGGGTCGGAACACTGAAGCTTTCTTT
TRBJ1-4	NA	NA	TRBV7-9	CASSLFAVEKLFF	TGTGCCAGCAGCTTATTCGCAGTTGAAAAACTGTTTTTT
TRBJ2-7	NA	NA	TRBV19	CASSPYGRDRSYEQYF	TGTGCCAGTAGTCCCTACGGTCGGGACCGGTCCTACGAGCAGTACTTC
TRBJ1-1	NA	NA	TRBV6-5	CASSLLGTEAFF	TGTGCCAGCAGTTTACTTGGGACTGAAGCTTTCTTT
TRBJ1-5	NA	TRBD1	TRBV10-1	CASGDSDQPQHF	TGCGCCAGCGGGGACAGTGATCAGCCCCAGCATTTT
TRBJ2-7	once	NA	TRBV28	CASSPGRGRVEYEQYF	TGTGCCAGCAGTCCCGGGCGGGGCAGGGTTGAATACGAGCAGTACTTC
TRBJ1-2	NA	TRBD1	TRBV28	CASSTGQAYGYTF	TGTGCCAGCAGTACCGGACAGGCTTATGGCTACACCTTC
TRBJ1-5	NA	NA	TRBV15	CATSRYPGRNSNQPQHF	TGTGCCACCAGCAGATATCCGGGACGGAATAGCAATCAGCCCCAGCATTTT
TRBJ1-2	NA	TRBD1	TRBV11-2	CASSLSQGGLANYGYTF	TGTGCCAGCAGCTTATCACAGGGGGGGCTAGCTAACTATGGCTACACCTTC
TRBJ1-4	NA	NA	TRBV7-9	CASRESGANEKLFF	TGTGCCAGCAGGGAATCAGGGGCTAATGAAAAACTGTTTTTT
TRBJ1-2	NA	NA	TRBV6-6	CASSSPDSRRANGYTF	TGTGCCAGCAGTTCCCCGGACAGCCGCAGGGCAAATGGCTACACCTTC
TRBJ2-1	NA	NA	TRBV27	CASINLGWGRNEQFF	TGTGCCAGCATCAATTTGGGGTGGGGGAGAAATGAGCAGTTCTTC
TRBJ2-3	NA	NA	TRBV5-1	CASSTPRTDTQYF	TGCGCCAGCAGCACCCCACGCACAGATACGCAGTATTTT
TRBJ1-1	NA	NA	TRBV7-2	CASRNSGANTEAFF	TGTGCCAGCAGAAACTCGGGCGCGAACACTGAAGCTTTCTTT
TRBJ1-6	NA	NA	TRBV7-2	CASSTQINSPLHF	TGTGCCAGCAGCACACAAATAAATTCACCCCTCCACTTT
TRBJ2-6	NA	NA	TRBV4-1	CASSLDGAAGANVLTF	TGCGCCAGCAGCCTTGACGGAGCAGCTGGGGCCAACGTCCTGACTTTC
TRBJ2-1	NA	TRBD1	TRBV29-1	CSVEADRPYNEQFF	TGCAGCGTTGAGGCGGACAGGCCCTACAATGAGCAGTTCTTC